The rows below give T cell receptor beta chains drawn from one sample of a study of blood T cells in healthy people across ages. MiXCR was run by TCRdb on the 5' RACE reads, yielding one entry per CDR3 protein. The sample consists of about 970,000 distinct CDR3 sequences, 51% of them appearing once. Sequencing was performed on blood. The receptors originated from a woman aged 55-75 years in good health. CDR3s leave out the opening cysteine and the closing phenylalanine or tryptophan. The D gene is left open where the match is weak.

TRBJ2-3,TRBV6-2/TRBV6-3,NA,ASSYDERAGDTQY
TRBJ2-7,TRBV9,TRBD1,ASSAGTGLPYEQY
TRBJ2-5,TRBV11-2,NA,ASSLEDLTGEQY
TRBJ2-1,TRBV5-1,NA,ASSLGQGRVNEQF
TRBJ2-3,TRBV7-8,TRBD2,ARSLVGLETDTQY
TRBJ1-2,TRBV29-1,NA,SVEKIYDGYT
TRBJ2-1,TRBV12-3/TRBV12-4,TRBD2,ASSSRTSPHNEQF
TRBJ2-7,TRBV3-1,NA,ASSLGLGVGEQY
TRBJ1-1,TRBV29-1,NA,SVQGSGTEAF
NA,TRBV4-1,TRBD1,ASSREGGTGVLLEQY
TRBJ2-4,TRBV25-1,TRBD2,ASSEGRGMMTKNIQY
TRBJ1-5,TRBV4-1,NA,ASSQGFQGAYSNQPQH
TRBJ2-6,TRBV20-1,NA,SVSPASFSGANVLT
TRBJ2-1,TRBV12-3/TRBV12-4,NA,ASSLVREQF
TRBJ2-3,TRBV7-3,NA,ASSSGLDLQTDTQY
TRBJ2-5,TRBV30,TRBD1,AWRTRDRPFNEQY
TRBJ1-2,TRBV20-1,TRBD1,SARETGGWGYT
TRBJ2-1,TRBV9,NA,ASSGERNNEQF
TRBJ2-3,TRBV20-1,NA,SASARSAGRTDTQY
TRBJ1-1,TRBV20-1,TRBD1,SARPAQGSGTEAF
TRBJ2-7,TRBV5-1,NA,ASSFGDSKPHKQY
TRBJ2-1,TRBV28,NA,ASSWGLSNNEQF
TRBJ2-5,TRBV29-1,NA,SVVKETQY
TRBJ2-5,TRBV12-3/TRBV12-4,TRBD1,ASSSLGQGKFETQY
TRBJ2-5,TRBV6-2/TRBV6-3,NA,ASRRDVETQY
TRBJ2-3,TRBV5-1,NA,ASSFRGKGTDTQY
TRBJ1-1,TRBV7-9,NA,ASSSPPTGNTEAF
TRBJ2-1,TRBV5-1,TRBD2,ASSRTSVQF
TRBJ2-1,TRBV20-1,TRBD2,SARRGLAGGEQF
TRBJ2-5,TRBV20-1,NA,SARRDGSGETQY
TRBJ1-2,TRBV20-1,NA,SARGGGVTNYGYT
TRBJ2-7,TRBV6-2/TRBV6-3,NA,ASRTGTVLLTAYEQY
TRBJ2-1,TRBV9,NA,ASSVGASSYNEQF
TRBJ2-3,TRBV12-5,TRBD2,ASGTLAGGNTDTQY
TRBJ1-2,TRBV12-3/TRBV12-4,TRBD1,ASRADRAYGYT
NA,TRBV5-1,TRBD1,ASSRTRQGGRYEQY
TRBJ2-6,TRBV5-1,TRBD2,ASTPLAGAGGANVLT
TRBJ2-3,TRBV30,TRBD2,AWVAGIHFSDTQY
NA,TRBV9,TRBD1,ASSPGTGGFDEQY
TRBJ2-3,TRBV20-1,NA,SARDRKTLDLDTQY
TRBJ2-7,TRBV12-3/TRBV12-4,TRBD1,ASRGQTAYEQY
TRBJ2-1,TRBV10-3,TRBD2,AISGAAGGSYNEQF